A selection of T cell receptor beta chains follows, all from one sample in a study of tumor and adjacent non-tumor tissue in lung cancer. TCRdb re-analysed the multiplex PCR reads in MiXCR, keeping a single row per CDR3 protein. The sample lists tens of thousands of distinct CDR3 sequences; just under 60% were seen once. Sequencing was done on a sample of lung tumor tissue. The origin of the receptors is a man aged 45-65 years with non-small cell lung cancer. CDR3s include the opening cysteine and the closing phenylalanine or tryptophan. The D gene is left open where the match is weak. Clone size is not always given. Where it is, it says once, few, many or a class for expanded clones.

>TRBV30|TRBJ1-3|.|.
CDWSRADGSSGNTIYF
TGTGACTGGAGCAGGGCGGACGGGTCCTCTGGAAACACCATATATTTT
>TRBV5-5|TRBJ2-2|.|.
CASSLVRLSTGELFF
TGTGCCAGCAGTTTGGTTCGACTCAGCACCGGGGAGCTGTTTTTT
>TRBV5-6|TRBJ2-3|.|.
CASSLGPGITDTQYF
TGTGCCAGCAGCCTGGGTCCCGGGATCACAGATACGCAGTATTTT
>TRBV7-2|TRBJ2-1|.|TRBD2
CASSLPTSGTNNEQFF
TGTGCCAGCAGCTTACCCACTAGCGGGACCAACAATGAGCAGTTCTTC
>TRBV6-1|TRBJ2-7|many|TRBD2
CASSETQASGNSEQYF
TGTGCCAGCAGTGAAACCCAGGCTAGCGGGAATTCCGAGCAGTACTTC
>TRBV20-1|TRBJ1-5|.|.
CSVRRVGVNQPQHF
TGCAGTGTTAGACGCGTAGGAGTCAATCAGCCCCAGCATTTT
>TRBV29-1|TRBJ2-5|many|.
CSGLGGGETQYF
TGCAGCGGCCTGGGAGGGGGCGAGACCCAGTACTTC
>TRBV12-3/TRBV12-4|TRBJ2-3|few|TRBD1
CASSPQGALITDTQYF
TGTGCCAGCAGTCCACAGGGGGCGCTTATCACAGATACGCAGTATTTT
>TRBV24-1|TRBJ2-7|few|.
CATSDLGEQYF
TGTGCCACCAGTGATTTGGGCGAGCAGTACTTC
>TRBV29-1|TRBJ2-3|many|TRBD2
CSVVGLADPDGSDTQYF
TGCAGCGTCGTGGGACTAGCGGACCCAGATGGATCAGATACGCAGTATTTT
>TRBV6-6|TRBJ2-7|many|TRBD1
CASSYAAGTGFAYEQYF
TGTGCCAGCAGTTACGCCGCCGGGACAGGGTTTGCCTACGAGCAGTACTTC
>TRBV7-3|TRBJ1-1|.|.
CASSTYLSTEAFF
TGTGCCAGCAGCACTTATCTATCCACTGAAGCTTTCTTT
>TRBV11-3|TRBJ2-1|.|TRBD2
CASSASTSGRDEQFF
TGTGCCAGCAGCGCCAGCACTAGCGGGAGAGATGAGCAGTTCTTC
>TRBV24-1|TRBJ2-6|few|TRBD1
CATSDSPGQGSPGANVLTF
TGTGCCACCAGTGATTCTCCGGGACAGGGATCACCTGGGGCCAACGTCCTGACTTTC
>TRBV9|TRBJ1-6|once|.
CASSVATGTGANSPPHF
.
>TRBV28|TRBJ2-1|.|.
CASSFGRLIGEQFF
TGTGCCAGCAGTTTCGGCAGGTTAATCGGTGAGCAGTTCTTC
>TRBV11-2|TRBJ1-1|.|.
CASSGPGKNTEAFF
TGTGCCAGCAGTGGACCAGGAAAGAACACTGAAGCTTTCTTT
>TRBV11-3|TRBJ2-3|.|.
CASSLAEDAQYF
TGTGCCAGTAGCTTAGCGGAAGATGCGCAGTATTTT
>TRBV6-5|TRBJ2-3|.|TRBD2
CASSYTRKGGSTDTQYF
TGTGCCAGCAGTTACACCCGGAAGGGCGGGAGCACAGATACTCAGTATTTT
>TRBV11-2|TRBJ2-1|few|.
CASSFLSYNGQFF
TGTGCCAGCAGTTTTCTTTCCTACAATGGGCAGTTCTTC
>TRBV6-2/TRBV6-3|TRBJ1-5|many|.
CASSYANVGGGSNQPQHF
TGTGCCAGCAGTTACGCCAACGTGGGGGGAGGAAGCAATCAGCCCCAGCATTTT
>TRBV30|TRBJ2-2|.|TRBD1
CAYIQGPAGSGELFF
TGTGCCTACATACAGGGGCCCGCAGGGTCCGGGGAGCTGTTTTTT
>TRBV12-3/TRBV12-4|TRBJ2-2|many|.
CASSAQLGRIAGELFF
TGTGCCAGCAGTGCCCAACTCGGCAGAATCGCCGGGGAGCTGTTTTTT
>TRBV18|TRBJ2-3|.|TRBD1
CASSKTGGVADTQYF
TGTGCCAGCTCTAAAACAGGGGGCGTAGCAGATACGCAGTATTTT
>TRBV6-5|TRBJ2-6|.|TRBD1
CAGSYTDRARGANVLTF
TGTGCAGGCAGTTACACCGACAGGGCGCGTGGGGCCAACGTCCTGACTTTC
>TRBV28|TRBJ2-1|.|.
CASSSGTRAGNEQFF
TGTGCCAGCAGTTCCGGGACAAGGGCAGGTAATGAGCAGTTCTTC
>TRBV14|TRBJ2-1|many|TRBD1
CASSQALTGVNEQFF
TGTGCCAGCAGCCAAGCTCTGACAGGGGTTAATGAGCAGTTCTTC
>TRBV6-6|TRBJ2-7|few|TRBD1
CASINSGQGAYEQYF
TGCGCCAGCATCAACTCAGGACAGGGGGCCTACGAGCAGTACTTC
>TRBV7-8|TRBJ1-5|once|.
CASGRAANQPQHF
TGTGCCAGCGGCCGGGCCGCCAATCAGCCCCAGCATTTT
>TRBV20-1|TRBJ2-7|.|TRBD1
CSAYTSGTGSYEQYF
TGCAGTGCTTATACCTCCGGGACAGGGTCCTACGAGCAGTACTTC
>TRBV4-1|TRBJ2-4|.|.
CASSHPGGYGSKNIQYF
TGCGCCAGCAGCCACCCTGGAGGTTATGGGTCCAAAAACATTCAGTACTTC
>TRBV6-6|TRBJ1-1|.|.
CASSRDGGGEDFF
TGTGCCAGCAGTCGCGACGGGGGCGGTGAGGATTTCTTT
>TRBV5-1|TRBJ2-3|few|.
CASSLDYGYTDTQYF
TGCGCTAGCAGCTTGGACTACGGATACACGGATACGCAGTATTTT
>TRBV10-1|TRBJ2-5|.|.
CASSESQNAVTKYF
TGCGCCAGCAGTGAGTCTCAGAATGCGGTGACCAAGTACTTC
>TRBV5-1|TRBJ1-4|few|.
CASNLGQGEKLFF
TGCGCCAGCAACTTGGGACAAGGTGAAAAACTGTTTTTT
>TRBV24-1|TRBJ2-7|.|TRBD2
CATSDGAAAGELYEQYF
TGTGCCACCAGTGATGGGGCAGCAGCGGGAGAGCTCTACGAGCAGTACTTC
>TRBV4-1|TRBJ2-1|many|TRBD1
CASSVDRAGGNEQFF
TGCGCCAGCAGCGTAGATAGGGCAGGGGGTAATGAGCAGTTCTTC
>TRBV11-2|TRBJ2-1|.|.
CVSSLVRDGGTSNEQFF
TGTGTCAGCAGCTTAGTTCGTGATGGGGGGACCTCGAATGAGCAGTTCTTC
>TRBV7-9|TRBJ1-2|many|.
CASSFWSEGPNYGYTF
TGTGCCAGCAGCTTTTGGTCAGAGGGGCCCAACTATGGCTACACCTTC
>TRBV20-1|TRBJ1-5|.|.
CSAGGQTNQPQHF
TGCAGTGCTGGAGGACAAACCAATCAGCCCCAGCATTTT
>TRBV29-1|TRBJ2-1|many|.
CSVSGLSSYNEQFF
TGCAGCGTATCGGGACTGAGCTCCTACAATGAGCAGTTCTTC
>TRBV4-1|TRBJ2-1|.|.
CTSSPSGWVGEQFF
TGCACCAGCAGCCCCAGCGGTTGGGTGGGGGAGCAGTTCTTC
>TRBV11-2|TRBJ1-1|.|.
CASSLFIDTEASF
TGTGCCAGCAGCCTATTTATAGACACTGAAGCTTCCTTT
>TRBV28|TRBJ2-7|.|.
CASSFGGGTGEQYF
TGTGCCAGCAGTTTCGGGGGCGGGACGGGCGAGCAGTACTTC